Listed below are T cell receptor beta chains from one sample, sequenced in a study of beta chain features in type 1 diabetes. Profiling relied on immunoSEQ multiplex PCR, and the TCRdb table lists in-frame clones only, not all of them. The sample comprises approximately 130,000 clones, approximately 15% of which are singletons, and 2.6% rests with the top ten. Sequenced sample: central memory CD4+ T cells from blood. These receptors came from a man younger than 35 with type 1 diabetes. Both conserved end residues are part of each CDR3. Fields, in order: J gene, V gene, clone size, D gene, CDR3 protein, CDR3 DNA. The D gene is left open where the match is weak. The size entry is marked missing in some rows and otherwise reads once, few, many or a size class.

TRBJ1-6	TRBV27	-	-	CASSLVQGLGSPLHF	TGTGCCAGCAGTTTAGTCCAGGGACTAGGGTCACCCCTCCACTTT
TRBJ1-5	TRBV6-5	-	-	CASSYSHDQPQHF	TGTGCCAGCAGTTACTCTCACGATCAGCCCCAGCATTTT
TRBJ2-1	TRBV7-2	few	-	CASNGGGGREQFF	TGTGCCAGCAACGGAGGGGGGGGCCGGGAGCAGTTCTTC
TRBJ2-3	TRBV2	few	-	CASETDTQYF	TGTGCCAGCGAGACAGATACGCAGTATTTT
TRBJ1-1	TRBV18	-	-	CASSPTWDTEAFF	TGTGCCAGCTCACCAACCTGGGACACTGAAGCTTTCTTT
TRBJ2-3	TRBV7-2	few	TRBD2	CASSLLVLAGSTDTQYF	TGTGCCAGCAGCCTCTTGGTCCTAGCGGGGAGCACAGATACGCAGTATTTT
TRBJ2-7	TRBV28	many	TRBD2	CASTLSGRVYEQYF	TGTGCCAGCACCCTTAGCGGGAGGGTCTACGAGCAGTACTTC
TRBJ2-3	TRBV29-1	many	-	CSVTSDTQYF	TGCAGCGTCACCTCAGATACGCAGTATTTT
TRBJ2-7	TRBV14	few	-	CASSQFPDEQYF	TGTGCCAGCAGCCAATTTCCCGACGAGCAGTACTTC
TRBJ2-1	TRBV11-1	few	-	CASSLAPGAFQGEQFF	TGTGCCAGCAGCCTTGCGCCGGGGGCCTTCCAAGGTGAGCAGTTCTTC
TRBJ2-3	TRBV9	-	TRBD1	CASSVDVTGGTDTQYF	TGTGCCAGCAGCGTAGACGTGACAGGGGGCACAGATACGCAGTATTTT
TRBJ2-1	TRBV29-1	-	-	CSVENEQFF	TGCAGCGTTGAAAATGAGCAGTTCTTC
TRBJ2-3	TRBV19	few	TRBD2	CASSKAMTSGRLGTDTQYF	TGTGCCAGTAGTAAAGCCATGACTAGCGGGAGATTGGGCACAGATACGCAGTATTTT
TRBJ2-5	TRBV5-4	few	TRBD1	CASSLNRGRVETQYF	TGTGCCAGCAGCTTGAACAGGGGGCGAGTGGAGACCCAGTACTTC
TRBJ1-2	TRBV5-4	few	-	CASSLRTGSYGYTF	TGTGCCAGCAGCTTGCGAACAGGGAGCTATGGCTACACCTTC
TRBJ2-7	TRBV30	-	TRBD1	CAWSDGTGAYEQYF	TGTGCCTGGAGTGACGGGACAGGGGCCTACGAGCAGTACTTC
TRBJ2-7	TRBV6-5	few	-	CASSLPGYEQYF	TGTGCCAGCAGCCTACCGGGGTACGAGCAGTACTTC
TRBJ2-5	TRBV2	-	TRBD1	CASSDRTGQETQYF	TGTGCCAGCAGTGACCGGACAGGTCAAGAGACCCAGTACTTC
TRBJ2-3	TRBV29-1	-	TRBD1	CSVDGTGGLDTQYF	TGCAGCGTTGACGGGACAGGGGGTTTAGATACGCAGTATTTT
TRBJ2-7	TRBV27	few	-	CASSPRRGGAYEQYF	TGTGCCAGCAGTCCCCGGCGTGGTGGGGCCTACGAGCAGTACTTC
TRBJ2-3	TRBV5-1	-	-	CASSLPADTQYF	TGCGCCAGCAGCTTGCCGGCGGATACGCAGTATTTT
TRBJ2-7	TRBV30	-	-	CAWSVFEEQYF	TGTGCCTGGAGTGTTTTTGAAGAGCAGTACTTC
TRBJ2-1	TRBV15	-	TRBD1	CATSRESPGQGFREQFF	TGTGCCACCAGCAGAGAAAGTCCGGGACAGGGGTTCCGTGAGCAGTTCTTC
TRBJ2-3	TRBV6-1	many	-	CASSEGASTDTQYF	TGTGCCAGCAGTGAGGGGGCTAGCACAGATACGCAGTATTTT
TRBJ2-7	TRBV7-9	few	-	CASSTWPGAPLREQYF	TGTGCCAGCAGCACCTGGCCAGGGGCCCCCTTACGGGAGCAGTACTTC
TRBJ2-1	TRBV7-2	-	TRBD2	CASSLVAGAYNEQFF	TGTGCCAGCAGCTTAGTAGCGGGGGCCTACAATGAGCAGTTCTTC
TRBJ1-1	TRBV23-1	few	-	CASSQSAGCGTEAFF	TGCGCCAGCAGTCAATCGGCAGGATGTGGCACTGAAGCTTTCTTT
TRBJ1-6	TRBV30	-	TRBD1	CAWRGPGGNSPLHF	TGTGCCTGGAGGGGACCAGGGGGAAATTCACCCCTCCACTTT
TRBJ1-1	TRBV19	few	-	CASSLSVGRMNTEAFF	TGTGCCAGTAGTCTTTCGGTGGGACGGATGAACACTGAAGCTTTCTTT
TRBJ2-5	TRBV6-1	-	-	CASLIGQGETQYF	TGTGCCAGCCTTATTGGACAAGGGGAGACCCAGTACTTC
TRBJ2-3	TRBV29-1	many	-	CSVDRHLGTDTQYF	TGCAGCGTTGACCGGCACCTTGGCACAGATACGCAGTATTTT
TRBJ2-3	TRBV29-1	-	-	CSVTGTSTDTQYF	TGCAGCGTAACCGGGACTAGCACAGATACGCAGTATTTT
TRBJ1-2	TRBV27	few	-	CASREQGYYGYTF	TGTGCCAGCAGGGAACAGGGCTACTATGGCTACACCTTC
TRBJ1-3	TRBV11-2	-	-	CASRVRGDSGNTIYF	TGTGCCAGCAGGGTCCGGGGGGACTCTGGAAACACCATATATTTT
TRBJ2-2	TRBV13	-	-	CASSFTTGELFF	TGTGCCAGCAGCTTCACGACCGGGGAGCTGTTTTTT
TRBJ2-7	TRBV5-1	-	-	CASSLGEIYEQYF	TGCGCCAGCAGCTTGGGGGAGATCTACGAGCAGTACTTC
TRBJ1-2	TRBV2	few	-	CASRRQVSVGGYTF	TGTGCCAGCAGACGACAGGTCTCTGTGGGAGGCTACACCTTC
TRBJ2-1	TRBV5-4	few	TRBD2	CASSLGGGSYNEQFF	TGTGCCAGCAGCTTAGGCGGGGGCTCCTACAATGAGCAGTTCTTC
TRBJ2-2	TRBV4-3	few	-	CASSQVSYFGKPNTGELFF	TGCGCCAGCAGCCAAGTCTCGTATTTTGGCAAGCCGAACACCGGGGAGCTGTTTTTT
TRBJ2-1	TRBV5-6	-	-	CASSTTGSTYNEQFF	TGTGCCAGCAGCACGACAGGTTCCACCTACAATGAGCAGTTCTTC
TRBJ1-3	TRBV7-9	-	-	CASRPGPVATIYF	TGTGCCAGCAGACCAGGCCCCGTTGCCACCATATATTTT
TRBJ2-5	TRBV11-2	many	-	CASSLGTVQETQYF	TGTGCCAGCAGCTTAGGGACAGTCCAAGAGACCCAGTACTTC
TRBJ1-1	TRBV5-1	-	-	CASNDGVAEAFF	TGCGCCAGCAATGATGGGGTTGCTGAAGCTTTCTTT
TRBJ2-7	TRBV15	-	TRBD2	CATSRDGGGNYEQYF	TGTGCCACCAGCAGAGATGGCGGGGGGAATTACGAGCAGTACTTC